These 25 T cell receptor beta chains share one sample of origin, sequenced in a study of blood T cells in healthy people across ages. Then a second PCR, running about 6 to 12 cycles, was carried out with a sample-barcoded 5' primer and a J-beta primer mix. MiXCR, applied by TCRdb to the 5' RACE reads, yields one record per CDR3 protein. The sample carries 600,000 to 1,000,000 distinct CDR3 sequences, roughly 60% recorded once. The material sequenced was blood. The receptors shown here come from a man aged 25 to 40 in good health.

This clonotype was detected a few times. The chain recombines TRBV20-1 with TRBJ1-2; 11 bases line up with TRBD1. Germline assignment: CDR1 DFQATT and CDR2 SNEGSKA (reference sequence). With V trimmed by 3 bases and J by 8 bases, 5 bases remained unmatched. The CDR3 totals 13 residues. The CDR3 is CSASRTGGWGYTF. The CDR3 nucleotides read TGCAGTGCTAGCCGGACAGGGGGCTGGGGCTACACCTTC.

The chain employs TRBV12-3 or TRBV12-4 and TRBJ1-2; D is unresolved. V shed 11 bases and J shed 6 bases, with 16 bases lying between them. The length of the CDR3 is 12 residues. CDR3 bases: TGTGCCTCGGGAAAATCCGCGCATGGCTACACCTTC. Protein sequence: CASGKSAHGYTF.

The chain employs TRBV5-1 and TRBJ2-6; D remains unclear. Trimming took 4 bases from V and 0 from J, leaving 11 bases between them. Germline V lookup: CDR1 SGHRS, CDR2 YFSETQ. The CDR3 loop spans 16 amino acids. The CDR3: CASSTSPLSGANVLTF. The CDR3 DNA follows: TGCGCCAGCAGCACCAGTCCCCTCTCTGGGGCCAACGTCCTGACTTTC.

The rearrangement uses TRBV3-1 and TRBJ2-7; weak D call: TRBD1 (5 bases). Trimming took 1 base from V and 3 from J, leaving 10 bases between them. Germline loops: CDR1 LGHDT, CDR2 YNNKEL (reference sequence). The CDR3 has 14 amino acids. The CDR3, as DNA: TGTGCCAGCAGCCAAGGACAGCAGTACTACGAGCAGTACTTC. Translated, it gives CASSQGQQYYEQYF.

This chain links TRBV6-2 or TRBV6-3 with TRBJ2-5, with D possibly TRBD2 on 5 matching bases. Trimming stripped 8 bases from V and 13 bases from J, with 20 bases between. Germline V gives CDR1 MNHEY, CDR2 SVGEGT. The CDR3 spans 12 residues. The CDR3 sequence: CASCDYQPMRYF. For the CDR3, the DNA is TGTGCCAGCTGCGACTACCAACCGATGAGGTACTTC.

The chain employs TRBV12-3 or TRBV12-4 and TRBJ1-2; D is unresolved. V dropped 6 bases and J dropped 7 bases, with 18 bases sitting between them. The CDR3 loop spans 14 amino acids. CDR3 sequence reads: CASRHKGFRGGYTF. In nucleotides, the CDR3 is TGTGCCAGCAGACATAAAGGTTTTCGGGGTGGCTACACCTTC.

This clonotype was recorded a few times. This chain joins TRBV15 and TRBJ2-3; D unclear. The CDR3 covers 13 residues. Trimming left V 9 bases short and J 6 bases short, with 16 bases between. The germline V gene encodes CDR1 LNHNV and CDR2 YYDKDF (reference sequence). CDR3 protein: CATTGLFGDTQYF. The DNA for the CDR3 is TGTGCCACAACTGGCCTGTTTGGGGATACGCAGTATTTT.

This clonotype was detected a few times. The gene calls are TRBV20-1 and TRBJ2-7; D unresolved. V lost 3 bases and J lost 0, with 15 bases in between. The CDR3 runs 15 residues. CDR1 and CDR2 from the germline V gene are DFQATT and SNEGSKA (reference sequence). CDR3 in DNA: TGCAGTGCTAGGGACCGGGCCTCGATCTCCTACGAGCAGTACTTC. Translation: CSARDRASISYEQYF.

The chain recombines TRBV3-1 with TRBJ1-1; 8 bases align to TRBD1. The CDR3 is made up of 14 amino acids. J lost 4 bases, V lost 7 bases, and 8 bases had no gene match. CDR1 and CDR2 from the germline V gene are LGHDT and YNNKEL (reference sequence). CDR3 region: CASTPSTGGTEAFF. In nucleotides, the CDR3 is TGTGCCAGCACCCCAAGTACAGGGGGCACTGAAGCTTTCTTT. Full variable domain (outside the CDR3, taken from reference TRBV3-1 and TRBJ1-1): DTAVSQTPKYLVTQMGNDKSIKCEQNLGHDTMYWYKQDSKKFLKIMFSYNNKELIINETVPNRFSPKSPDKAHLNLHINSLELGDSAVYFCASTPSTGGTEAFFGQGTRLTVV.

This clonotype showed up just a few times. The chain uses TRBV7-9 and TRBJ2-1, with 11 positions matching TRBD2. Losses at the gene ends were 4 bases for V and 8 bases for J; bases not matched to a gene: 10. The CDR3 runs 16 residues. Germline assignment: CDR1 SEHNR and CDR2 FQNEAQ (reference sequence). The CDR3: CASSSPIAGGEYEQFF. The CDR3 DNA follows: TGTGCCAGCAGCTCCCCAATAGCGGGAGGGGAGTATGAGCAGTTCTTC.

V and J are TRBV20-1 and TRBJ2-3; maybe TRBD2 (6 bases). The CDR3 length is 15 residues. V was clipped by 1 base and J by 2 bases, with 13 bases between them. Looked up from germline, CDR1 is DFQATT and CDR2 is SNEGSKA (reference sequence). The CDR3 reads CSARGSAGDTDTQYF. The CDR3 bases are TGCAGTGCTAGAGGATCAGCGGGCGACACAGATACGCAGTATTTT.

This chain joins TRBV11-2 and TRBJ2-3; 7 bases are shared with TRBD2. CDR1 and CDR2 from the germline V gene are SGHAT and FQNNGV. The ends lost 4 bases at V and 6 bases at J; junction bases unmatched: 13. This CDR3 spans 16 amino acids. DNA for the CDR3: TGTGCCAGCAGCTGGGGGTCAGCGGGGTTCGGGGATACGCAGTATTTT. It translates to CASSWGSAGFGDTQYF.

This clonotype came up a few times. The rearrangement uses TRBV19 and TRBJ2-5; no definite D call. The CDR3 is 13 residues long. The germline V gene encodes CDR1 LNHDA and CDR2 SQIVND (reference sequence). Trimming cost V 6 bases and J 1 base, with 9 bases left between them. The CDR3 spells CASRDSSQETQYF. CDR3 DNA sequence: TGTGCCAGTAGAGATTCCAGCCAAGAGACCCAGTACTTC.

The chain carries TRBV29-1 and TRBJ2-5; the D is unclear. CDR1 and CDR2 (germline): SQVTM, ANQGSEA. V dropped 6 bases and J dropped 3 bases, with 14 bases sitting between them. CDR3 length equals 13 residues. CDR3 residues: CSVVWAREETQYF. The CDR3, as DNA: TGCAGCGTGGTATGGGCCCGTGAAGAGACCCAGTACTTC.

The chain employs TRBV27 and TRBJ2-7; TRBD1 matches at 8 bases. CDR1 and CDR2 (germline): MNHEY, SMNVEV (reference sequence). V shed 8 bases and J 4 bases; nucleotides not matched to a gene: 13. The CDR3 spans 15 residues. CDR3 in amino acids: CASGKPGQEWYEQYF. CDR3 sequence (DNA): TGTGCCAGCGGAAAACCGGGACAGGAGTGGTACGAGCAGTACTTC.

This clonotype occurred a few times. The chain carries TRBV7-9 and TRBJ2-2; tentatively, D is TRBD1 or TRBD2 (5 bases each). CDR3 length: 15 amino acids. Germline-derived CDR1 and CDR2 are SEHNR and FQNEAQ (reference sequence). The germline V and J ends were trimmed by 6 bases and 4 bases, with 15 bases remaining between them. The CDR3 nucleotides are TGTGCCAGCAGGGGACCCCTCTCTCCCACCGGGGAGCTGTTTTTT. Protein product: CASRGPLSPTGELFF. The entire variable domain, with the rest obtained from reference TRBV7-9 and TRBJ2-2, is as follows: DTGVSQNPRHKITKRGQNVTFRCDPISEHNRLYWYRQTLGQGPEFLTYFQNEAQLEKSRLLSDRFSAERPKGSFSTLEIQRTEQGDSAMYLCASRGPLSPTGELFFGEGSRLTVL.

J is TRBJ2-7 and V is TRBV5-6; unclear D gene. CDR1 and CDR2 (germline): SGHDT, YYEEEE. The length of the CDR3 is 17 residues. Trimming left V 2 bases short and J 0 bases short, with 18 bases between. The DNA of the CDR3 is TGTGCCAGCAGCTTAAAGGTATGGAACCCAAGCTCCTACGAGCAGTACTTC. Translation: CASSLKVWNPSSYEQYF.

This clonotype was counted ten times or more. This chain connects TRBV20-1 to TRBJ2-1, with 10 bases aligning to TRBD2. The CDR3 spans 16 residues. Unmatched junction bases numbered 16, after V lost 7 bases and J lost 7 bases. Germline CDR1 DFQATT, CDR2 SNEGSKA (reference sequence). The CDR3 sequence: CSVPPRLAGVTNEQFF. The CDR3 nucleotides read TGCAGTGTTCCCCCCCGTCTAGCGGGAGTGACAAATGAGCAGTTCTTC.

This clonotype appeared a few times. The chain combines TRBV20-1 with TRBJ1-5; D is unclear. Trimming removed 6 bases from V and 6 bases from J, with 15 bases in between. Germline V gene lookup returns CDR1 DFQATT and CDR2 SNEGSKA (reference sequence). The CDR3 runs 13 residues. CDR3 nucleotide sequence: TGCAGTGCGCTGCCACAAGAGCTTCAGCCCCAGCATTTT. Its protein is CSALPQELQPQHF.

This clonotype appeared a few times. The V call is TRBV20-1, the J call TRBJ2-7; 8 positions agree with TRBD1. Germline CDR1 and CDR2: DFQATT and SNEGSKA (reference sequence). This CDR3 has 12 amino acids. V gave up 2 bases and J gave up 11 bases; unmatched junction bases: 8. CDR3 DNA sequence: TGCAGTGCTAGACCCTCGGACAGGGTAGAGTACTTC. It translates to CSARPSDRVEYF.

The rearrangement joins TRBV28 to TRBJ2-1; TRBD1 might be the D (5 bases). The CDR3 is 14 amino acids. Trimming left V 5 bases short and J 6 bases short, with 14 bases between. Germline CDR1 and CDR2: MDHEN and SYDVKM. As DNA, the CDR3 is TGTGCCAGCAGTCTTGGGGCGAGGACCAATGAGCAGTTCTTC. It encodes CASSLGARTNEQFF.

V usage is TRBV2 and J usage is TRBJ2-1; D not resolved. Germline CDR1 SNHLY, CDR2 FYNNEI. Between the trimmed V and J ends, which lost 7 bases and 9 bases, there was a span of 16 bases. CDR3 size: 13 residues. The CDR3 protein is CASTEVRRGEQFF. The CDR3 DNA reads TGTGCCAGCACCGAGGTCAGGCGAGGTGAGCAGTTCTTC.

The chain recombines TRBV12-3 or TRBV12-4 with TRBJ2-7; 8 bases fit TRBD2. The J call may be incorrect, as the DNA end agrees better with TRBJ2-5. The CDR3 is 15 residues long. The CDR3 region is CASSYYSGGRETQYF. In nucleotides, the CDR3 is TGTGCCAGCAGTTATTACAGCGGGGGACGGGAGACCCAGTACTTC.

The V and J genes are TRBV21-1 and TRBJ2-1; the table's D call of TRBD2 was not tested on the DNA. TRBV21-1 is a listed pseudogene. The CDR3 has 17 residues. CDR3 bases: TGTGCCAGTAGTAAGCCTCCCGCCAGCAGCTCCTACAATGAGCAGTTCTTC. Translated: CASSKPPASSSYNEQFF.

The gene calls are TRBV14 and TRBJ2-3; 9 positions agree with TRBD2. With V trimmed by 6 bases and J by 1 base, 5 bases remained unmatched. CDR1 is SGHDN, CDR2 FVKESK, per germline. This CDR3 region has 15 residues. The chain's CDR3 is CASSRLAEGTDTQYF. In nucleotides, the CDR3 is TGTGCCAGCAGTCGACTAGCGGAGGGCACAGATACGCAGTATTTT.